This T cell receptor (beta chain) was recorded in a study of read filtering for tumor transcriptome and immune sequencing. Background on the study: R-ISS stage counts were 8 for I, 15 to 20 for II, about seven for III.

This library used roughly 370 ng RNA and molecular barcoded adaptors spanning alpha/delta and beta/gamma chains. TCRdb re-called the reads through MiXCR, storing one row per CDR3 protein. Of 100,000 to 150,000 distinct CDR3 sequences listed, around 13% are singletons. This clonotype has at least ten counts. This sequence originates from a donor aged 40 or older with multiple myeloma. The specimen was a population of CD138-negative cells sorted from bone marrow.

As DNA, the CDR3 is TGTGCCAGCAGTTACGGGGGACCGCATCAGCCCCAGCATTTT. Its translation: CASSYGGPHQPQHF. The chain recombines TRBV6-5 with TRBJ1-5, with D tentatively TRBD1 (5 bases). V lost 2 bases and J lost 5, with 10 bases in between. Germline V CDR1 and CDR2: MNHEY, SVGAGI. The CDR3 length is 14 residues.